The next 27 T cell receptor beta chains were all read from a single sample in a study of T cell responses to AZD1222 COVID-19 vaccine. The method was immunoSEQ multiplex PCR; TCRdb's version includes in-frame clones alone and lacks a portion of them. The sample has 150,000 or so clones, around nine tenths seen once. The material sequenced was peripheral blood, taken on day 0 of AZD1222 vaccination. The receptor source for this set is an adult in good health.

V usage is TRBV28 and J usage is TRBJ2-7, with D maybe TRBD2 (5 bases). V was shortened by 5 bases and J by 1 base, with 15 bases between the two germline ends. Germline V CDR1 and CDR2: MDHEN, SYDVKM. The CDR3 is made up of 15 amino acids. CDR3 in amino acids: CASSPPGDTSYEQYF. In DNA form, the CDR3 reads TGTGCCAGCAGTCCCCCCGGGGATACTTCCTACGAGCAGTACTTC.

The chain carries TRBV28 and TRBJ2-1; tentative D call: TRBD1 (5 bases). The CDR3 length is 16 residues. The ends were cut back, 3 bases at V and 0 bases at J, with 12 bases in the middle. Germline V gene data show CDR1 as MDHEN and CDR2 as SYDVKM. DNA of the CDR3: TGTGCCAGCAGTTTCGGGTTGCAGGGCTCCTACAATGAGCAGTTCTTC. This codes for CASSFGLQGSYNEQFF.

The sample holds a few counts of this clone. The chain links TRBV15 to TRBJ2-6; TRBD1 aligns across 8 bases. Germline lookup yields CDR1 LNHNV and CDR2 YYDKDF (reference sequence). The trim removed 0 bases at V and 0 bases at J, leaving 1 base unmatched. There are 17 residues in the CDR3. CDR3 protein: CATSRDGQGSGANVLTF. In nucleotides, the CDR3 is TGTGCCACCAGCAGAGATGGACAGGGCTCTGGGGCCAACGTCCTGACTTTC.

The rearrangement joins TRBV7-3 to TRBJ2-1; 7 bases agree with TRBD2. The trim removed 2 bases at V and 5 bases at J, leaving 6 bases unmatched. This CDR3 spans 15 amino acids. Germline V gene lookup returns CDR1 SGHTA and CDR2 FQGTGA. In DNA form, the CDR3 reads TGTGCCAGCAGCTTAGGCGGGAGTGGAGACAATGAGCAGTTCTTC. This codes for CASSLGGSGDNEQFF.

This clone was picked up one time. The chain joins TRBV7-2 to TRBJ2-1, with TRBD1 identical over 8 bases. This CDR3 contains 16 residues. J lost 7 bases, V lost 5 bases, and 13 bases had no gene match. Germline CDR1 SGHTA, CDR2 FQGNSA. The CDR3 nucleotides read TGTGCCAGCAGCCTAGTTGGACAGGGAATGAGGAATGAGCAGTTCTTC. Protein: CASSLVGQGMRNEQFF.

The chain recombines TRBV5-4 with TRBJ1-1; 10 nucleotides agree with TRBD1. CDR1 SGHNT and CDR2 YYREEE come from the germline V gene (reference sequence). The CDR3 loop spans 15 amino acids. The ends lost 0 bases at V and 3 bases at J; junction bases unmatched: 2. In nucleotides, the CDR3 is TGTGCCAGCAGCTTGGGAGGACAGGGGGACACTGAAGCTTTCTTT. This translates into CASSLGGQGDTEAFF.

V and J are TRBV3-1 (or the pseudogene TRBV3-2) and TRBJ2-7, with TRBD2 identical over 10 bases. This CDR3 comprises 13 residues. The V gene end was trimmed by 3 bases and the J gene end by 5 bases; junction bases not matched to a gene: 1. Germline CDR1 LGHDT, CDR2 YNNKEL (reference sequence). The CDR3 sequence: CASSHLAGDEQYF. Here the CDR3 DNA reads TGTGCCAGCAGCCATCTAGCGGGAGACGAGCAGTACTTC.

The V call is TRBV28, the J call TRBJ1-4, with D maybe TRBD1 (5 bases). V was trimmed by 5 bases and J by 3 bases, leaving 13 bases between them. The germline V gene has CDR1 MDHEN and CDR2 SYDVKM. CDR3 length: 15 amino acids. The CDR3 spells CASSIPQGPNEKLFF. In DNA, the CDR3 is TGTGCCAGCAGTATACCGCAGGGTCCTAATGAAAAACTGTTTTTT. Full variable domain (outside the CDR3, taken from reference TRBV28 and TRBJ1-4): DVKVTQSSRYLVKRTGEKVFLECVQDMDHENMFWYRQDPGLGLRLIYFSYDVKMKEKGDIPEGYSVSREKKERFSLILESASTNQTSMYLCASSIPQGPNEKLFFGSGTQLSVL.

The sample holds one count of this clone. The V and J genes are TRBV6-2 or TRBV6-3 and TRBJ1-1, with 9 bases fitting TRBD1. The CDR3 length is 15 residues. The V and J ends lost 5 bases and 5 bases, in that order; junction bases with no gene match: 9. Germline assignment: CDR1 MNHEY and CDR2 SVGEGT. DNA for the CDR3: TGTGCCAGCAGTATGGACAGGGGTCGTTGGACTGAAGCTTTCTTT. Protein: CASSMDRGRWTEAFF.

This clone was observed once. J is TRBJ2-5 and V is TRBV29-1; 13 nucleotides match TRBD2. V shed 3 bases, J shed 4 bases, and the junction held 5 bases outside the gene matches. CDR1 SQVTM and CDR2 ANQGSEA come from the germline V gene. The CDR3 sequence is 15 residues long. CDR3 in DNA: TGCAGCGTTGAGAGACTAGCGGGAGGTGGAGAGACCCAGTACTTC. It codes for CSVERLAGGGETQYF. The complete variable domain, with remaining parts taken from reference TRBV29-1 and TRBJ2-5, reads SAVISQKPSRDICQRGTSLTIQCQVDSQVTMMFWYRQQPGQSLTLIATANQGSEATYESGFVIDKFPISRPNLTFSTLTVSNMSPEDSSIYLCSVERLAGGGETQYFGPGTRLLVL.

This chain uses TRBV3-1 (or the pseudogene TRBV3-2) with TRBJ1-6, with D possibly being TRBD1 (6 bases). The V gene's germline CDR1 is LGHDT and CDR2 YNNKEL (reference sequence). Trimming removed 4 bases from V and 9 bases from J, with 22 bases in between. The CDR3 has 17 residues. The DNA for the CDR3 is TGTGCCAGCAGCCCCTCGATGGGGGCGACCTTTGGTTCACCCCTCCACTTT. It specifies CASSPSMGATFGSPLHF.

The chain has TRBV4-3 and TRBJ2-2; D is possibly TRBD1 or TRBD2 (5 bases each). With 5 bases removed from V and 0 bases from J, the gap between germline ends came to 13 bases. The CDR3 is 16 amino acids. Germline V gives CDR1 LGHNA, CDR2 YSLEER. CDR3 nucleotides: TGCGCCAGCAGCGCAATCGGGACCACGAACACCGGGGAGCTGTTTTTT. Translated: CASSAIGTTNTGELFF.

This chain connects TRBV7-9 to TRBJ2-7; possibly TRBD1 for D (6 bases). Germline lookup yields CDR1 SEHNR and CDR2 FQNEAQ (reference sequence). V dropped 1 base and J dropped 0 bases, with 10 bases sitting between them. There are 15 residues in the CDR3. Here the CDR3 reads CASSLDQGPSYEQYF. CDR3 coding DNA: TGTGCCAGCAGCTTAGATCAGGGGCCCTCCTACGAGCAGTACTTC. Full variable domain (outside the CDR3, taken from reference TRBV7-9 and TRBJ2-7): DTGVSQNPRHKITKRGQNVTFRCDPISEHNRLYWYRQTLGQGPEFLTYFQNEAQLEKSRLLSDRFSAERPKGSFSTLEIQRTEQGDSAMYLCASSLDQGPSYEQYFGPGTRLTVT.

The V gene is TRBV19, the J gene TRBJ1-2, with 7 bases matching TRBD1. The V gene end was trimmed by 6 bases and the J gene end by 8 bases; junction bases not matched to a gene: 9. Germline CDR1 reads LNHDA; CDR2 reads SQIVND (reference sequence). CDR3 size: 13 residues. The CDR3 sequence: CASSDRVLSGYTF. Here the CDR3 DNA reads TGTGCCAGTAGCGACAGGGTCTTAAGCGGCTACACCTTC.

This clone is labeled as medium-sized. The genes are TRBV25-1 and TRBJ2-7; unclear D gene. With 3 bases removed from V and 1 base from J, the gap between germline ends came to 7 bases. CDR1 is MGHDK, CDR2 SYGVNS, per germline. The CDR3 runs to 13 residues. DNA for the CDR3: TGTGCCAGCAGTGATGGAGAGTCCTACGAGCAGTACTTC. The encoded protein is CASSDGESYEQYF.

V gene TRBV24-1 combines with J gene TRBJ2-7; 7 bases line up with TRBD1. The J call may be faulty, since TRBJ2-1 better matches the DNA end. The CDR3 sequence is 15 residues long. Germline V gene lookup returns CDR1 KGHDR and CDR2 SFDVKD. CDR3 nucleotides: TGTGCCACCAGTGATACCTCGGACAGGCACAATGAGCAGTTCTTC. Translation: CATSDTSDRHNEQFF.

The chain joins TRBV9 to TRBJ1-4, with unresolved D. The CDR3 covers 14 residues. The V gene's germline CDR1 is SGDLS and CDR2 YYNGEE. V was pared by 1 base and J by 6 bases, with 10 bases between. The CDR3 protein is CASSVWGGDEKLFF. DNA of the CDR3: TGTGCCAGCAGCGTATGGGGTGGGGATGAAAAACTGTTTTTT.

The J gene is TRBJ1-4, the V gene TRBV5-1; no definite D call. The CDR3 loop spans 16 amino acids. In germline, CDR1 is SGHRS, CDR2 YFSETQ. Trimming shortened V by 4 bases and J by 3 bases, and 16 bases separated the two germline ends. The CDR3 region is CASSLPEEGSNEKLFF. In nucleotides, the CDR3 is TGCGCCAGCAGCCTCCCCGAAGAGGGATCTAATGAAAAACTGTTTTTT.

This clone was detected once. This chain joins TRBV27 and TRBJ2-1, with 9 nucleotides matching TRBD1. There are 17 residues in the CDR3. Trimming took 4 bases from V and 0 from J; bases not matched to a gene: 7. Germline CDR1 reads MNHEY; CDR2 reads SMNVEV (reference sequence). As DNA, the CDR3 is TGTGCCAGCAGTTCTCTGACAGGGGGGAGCTCCTACAATGAGCAGTTCTTC. It encodes CASSSLTGGSSYNEQFF.

This clone was found a few times. The J gene is TRBJ1-4, the V gene TRBV11-2; D gene ambiguous. The V gene lost 6 bases and the J gene lost 7 bases, with 15 bases spanning the gap. This CDR3 comprises 14 residues. Germline CDR1 and CDR2: SGHAT and FQNNGV. The CDR3 protein is CASRSGPPFEKLFF. The DNA of the CDR3 is TGTGCCAGCAGGAGCGGGCCTCCTTTTGAAAAACTGTTTTTT.

The chain links TRBV5-1 to TRBJ1-3; unclear D gene. The CDR3 covers 16 residues. Per germline, CDR1 SGHRS and CDR2 YFSETQ. Trimming took off 4 bases at V and 0 bases at J, with 14 bases between the two ends. CDR3 DNA sequence: TGCGCCAGCAGCATGATGCCCTTAGGCTCTGGAAACACCATATATTTT. Amino acid sequence: CASSMMPLGSGNTIYF.

The chain uses TRBV27 and TRBJ2-7, with TRBD1 matching 8 bases. The V segment lost 4 bases and the J segment 4 bases; nucleotides outside the gene matches: 6. The CDR3 length is 14 residues. The germline gives CDR1 MNHEY, CDR2 SMNVEV (reference sequence). The CDR3 protein is CASSSTGTGYEQYF. CDR3 sequence (DNA): TGTGCCAGCAGTTCCACCGGGACAGGTTACGAGCAGTACTTC.

This sequence joins TRBV6-1 and TRBJ1-2; D is unclear. Between the trimmed V and J ends, which lost 2 bases and 6 bases, there was a span of 10 bases. Germline lookup yields CDR1 MNHNS and CDR2 SASEGT. The CDR3 runs 13 residues. CDR3 nucleotide sequence: TGTGCCAGCAGTGAAATGGAGGGAGATGGCTACACCTTC. Protein: CASSEMEGDGYTF.

In this sample, this clone turned up once. V is TRBV28 and J is TRBJ1-1; unclear D gene. V lost 2 bases, J lost 1 base, and 5 bases lay in between. This CDR3 is built from 13 residues. From germline, CDR1 is MDHEN and CDR2 SYDVKM. CDR3 amino acids: CASSLQANTEAFF. The CDR3 DNA reads as TGTGCCAGCAGTTTACAGGCGAACACTGAAGCTTTCTTT.

V usage is TRBV10-2 and J usage is TRBJ1-4; D is ambiguous. The germline CDR1 and CDR2 sequences are WSHSY and SAAADI. CDR3 length equals 13 residues. Trimming took 0 bases from V and 6 from J, leaving 5 bases between them. This CDR3 is CASSESVYEKLFF. As DNA, the CDR3 is TGCGCCAGCAGTGAGTCTGTCTATGAAAAACTGTTTTTT.

The V gene is TRBV2, the J gene TRBJ2-1, with 7 positions matching TRBD1. CDR3 length: 15 amino acids. CDR1 and CDR2 (germline): SNHLY, FYNNEI. Trimming removed 8 bases from V and 0 bases from J; junction bases left unmatched: 7. The CDR3 protein is CASGGQESSYNEQFF. As DNA, the CDR3 is TGTGCCAGCGGCGGACAGGAGAGCTCCTACAATGAGCAGTTCTTC.

This clone was counted once. The chain couples TRBV5-6 to TRBJ2-1; 9 nucleotides align to TRBD2. V lost 4 bases, J lost 8 bases, and 10 bases stayed unmatched. The CDR3 is 15 residues long. Germline V gene lookup returns CDR1 SGHDT and CDR2 YYEEEE. CDR3 in DNA: TGTGCCAGCAGCCGGGGACTAGCCCGAAATTATGAGCAGTTCTTC. Protein: CASSRGLARNYEQFF.